In its sample, the clone carrying this TCR beta chain was seen once. This sample is part of a study of blood T cell repertoires in COVID-19. Authors' processing steps: Reference gene primers were amplified, and this amplification served to estimate nucleated cell counts. Clones were read by immunoSEQ multiplex PCR, and TCRdb kept only the in-frame ones, dropping some. Clone size and V and J calls were adopted from that table, with D and trimming inferred from the DNA. This table has about 50,000 clones, just over 85% appearing once. Between the trimmed V and J ends, which lost 3 bases and 1 base, there was a span of 12 bases. Germline lookup yields CDR1 MNHNS and CDR2 SASEGT. The CDR3 runs 15 residues.

The sample was peripheral blood. The TCR was taken from a woman of 80 years or more with COVID-19, enrolled during active disease. The chain is built from TRBV6-1 and TRBJ1-1, with a tentative D call TRBD1 (6 bases). CDR3 nucleotide sequence: TGTGCCAGCAGTGATATGGGGGCAGAGAACACTGAAGCTTTCTTT. Translation: CASSDMGAENTEAFF.